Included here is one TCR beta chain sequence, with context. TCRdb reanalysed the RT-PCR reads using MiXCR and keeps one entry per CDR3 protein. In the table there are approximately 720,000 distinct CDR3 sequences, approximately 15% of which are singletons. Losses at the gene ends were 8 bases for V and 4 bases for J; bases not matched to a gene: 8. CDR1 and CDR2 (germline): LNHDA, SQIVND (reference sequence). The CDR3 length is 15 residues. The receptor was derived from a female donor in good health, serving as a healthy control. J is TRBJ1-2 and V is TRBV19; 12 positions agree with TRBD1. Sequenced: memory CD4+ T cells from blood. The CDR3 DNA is TGTGCCAGTGGGGACAGGGGGCTGTTTATCTATGGCTACACCTTC. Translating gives CASGDRGLFIYGYTF.